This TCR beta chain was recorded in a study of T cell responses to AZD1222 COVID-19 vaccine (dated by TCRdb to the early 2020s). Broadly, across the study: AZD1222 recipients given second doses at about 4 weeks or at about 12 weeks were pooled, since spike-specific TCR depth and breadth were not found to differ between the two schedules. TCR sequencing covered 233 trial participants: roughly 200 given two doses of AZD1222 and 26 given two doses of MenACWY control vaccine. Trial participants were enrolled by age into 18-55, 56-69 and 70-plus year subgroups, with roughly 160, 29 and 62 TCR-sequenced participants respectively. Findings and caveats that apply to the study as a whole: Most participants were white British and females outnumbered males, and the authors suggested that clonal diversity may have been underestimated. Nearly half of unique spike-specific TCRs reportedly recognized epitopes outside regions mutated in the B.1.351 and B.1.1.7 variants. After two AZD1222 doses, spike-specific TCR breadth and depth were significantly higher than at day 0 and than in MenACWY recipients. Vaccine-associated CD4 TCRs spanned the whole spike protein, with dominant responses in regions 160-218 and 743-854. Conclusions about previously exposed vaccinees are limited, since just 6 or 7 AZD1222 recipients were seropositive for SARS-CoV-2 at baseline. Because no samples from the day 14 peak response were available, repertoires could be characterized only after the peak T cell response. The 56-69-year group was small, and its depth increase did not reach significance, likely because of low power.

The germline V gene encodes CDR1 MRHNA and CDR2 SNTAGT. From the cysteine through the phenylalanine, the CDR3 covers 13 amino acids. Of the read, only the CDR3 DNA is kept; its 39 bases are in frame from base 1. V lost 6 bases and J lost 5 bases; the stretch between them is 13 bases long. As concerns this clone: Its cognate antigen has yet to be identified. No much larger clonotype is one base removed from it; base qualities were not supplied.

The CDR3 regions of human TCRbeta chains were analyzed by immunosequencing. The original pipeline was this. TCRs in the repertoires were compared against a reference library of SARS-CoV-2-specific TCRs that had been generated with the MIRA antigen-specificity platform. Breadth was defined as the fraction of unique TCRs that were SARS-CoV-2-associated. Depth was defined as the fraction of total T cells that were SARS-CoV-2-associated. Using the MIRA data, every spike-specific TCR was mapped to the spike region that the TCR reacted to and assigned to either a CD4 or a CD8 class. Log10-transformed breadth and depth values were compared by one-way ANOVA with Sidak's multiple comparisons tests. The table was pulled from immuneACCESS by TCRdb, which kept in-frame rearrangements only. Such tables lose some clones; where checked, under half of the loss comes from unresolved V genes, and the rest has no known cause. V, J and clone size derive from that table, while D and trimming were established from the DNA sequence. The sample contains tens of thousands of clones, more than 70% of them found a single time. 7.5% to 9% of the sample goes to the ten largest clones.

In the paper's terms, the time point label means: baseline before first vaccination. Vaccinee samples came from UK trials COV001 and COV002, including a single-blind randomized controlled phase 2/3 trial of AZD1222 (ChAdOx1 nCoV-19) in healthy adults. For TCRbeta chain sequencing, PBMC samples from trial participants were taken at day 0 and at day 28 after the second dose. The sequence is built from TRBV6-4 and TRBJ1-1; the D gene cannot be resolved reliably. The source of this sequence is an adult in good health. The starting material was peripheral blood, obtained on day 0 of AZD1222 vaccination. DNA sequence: TGTGCCAGCAGCAACGGGCAGGCGACTGAAGCTTTCTTT. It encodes CASSNGQATEAFF.